One sample yielded the 24 T cell receptor beta chains listed below, sequenced in a study of blood T cell repertoires in COVID-19. Only in-frame clones appear in the TCRdb table, and some are missing; sequencing was by immunoSEQ multiplex PCR. The data contain about 220,000 clones, 70% to 85% of them seen just once; the ten biggest clones take up around 9.5%. The sequencing input was peripheral blood. The receptors were sampled from a man aged 50-59 years with active or convalescent COVID-19.

V gene TRBV20-1 combines with J gene TRBJ1-2; D remains ambiguous. Trimming removed 6 bases at V and 5 bases at J, with 10 bases between. CDR1 and CDR2 (germline): DFQATT, SNEGSKA (reference sequence). The CDR3 runs 11 residues. CDR3 bases: TGCAGTGCCTCTTTCGGTTATGGCTACACCTTC. Translation gives CSASFGYGYTF.

The chain couples TRBV7-2 to TRBJ2-1; 10 bases match TRBD2. J was trimmed by 1 base and V by 6 bases; bases with no gene match: 9. The CDR3 is made up of 17 amino acids. Germline CDR1 SGHTA, CDR2 FQGNSA. This chain's CDR3 is CASRFPASGGSYNEQFF. CDR3 sequence (DNA): TGTGCCAGCAGGTTCCCCGCTAGCGGGGGTTCCTACAATGAGCAGTTCTTC.

V gene TRBV7-7 combines with J gene TRBJ2-1, with TRBD2 identical over 9 bases. The germline gives CDR1 SSHAT, CDR2 FNYEAQ (reference sequence). This CDR3 has 15 amino acids. J gave up 4 bases and V 5 bases, and 6 bases lay outside the gene matches. The CDR3: CASSTRLAGYNEQFF. The CDR3 nucleotides read TGTGCCAGCAGCACCCGGCTAGCGGGATACAATGAGCAGTTCTTC.

The chain links TRBV2 to TRBJ2-7; D perhaps matches TRBD2 (5 bases). V was shortened by 5 bases and J by 4 bases, with 6 bases between the two germline ends. The germline CDR1 and CDR2 sequences are SNHLY and FYNNEI. The CDR3 sequence is 11 residues long. CDR3 residues: CASSRGYEQYF. For the CDR3, the DNA is TGTGCCAGCAGTCGGGGATACGAGCAGTACTTC.

The V and J genes are TRBV5-6 and TRBJ1-4, with 7 bases matching TRBD1. Trimming took 3 bases from V and 5 from J; bases not matched to a gene: 10. This CDR3 comprises 16 residues. Germline CDR1 is SGHDT and CDR2 is YYEEEE. CDR3 residues: CASSSPIQGVNEKLFF. CDR3 in DNA: TGTGCCAGCAGCTCCCCGATTCAGGGGGTCAATGAAAAACTGTTTTTT. The variable domain in full, completed from reference TRBV5-6 and TRBJ1-4, reads DAGVTQSPTHLIKTRGQQVTLRCSPKSGHDTVSWYQQALGQGPQFIFQYYEEEERQRGNFPDRFSGHQFPNYSSELNVNALLLGDSALYLCASSSPIQGVNEKLFFGSGTQLSVL.

V is TRBV28 and J is TRBJ2-7, with TRBD2 matching 9 bases. Unmatched junction bases numbered 1, after V lost 2 bases and J lost 2 bases. The germline CDR1 and CDR2 sequences are MDHEN and SYDVKM. The CDR3 is 14 residues long. This CDR3 reads CASSLAGGPYEQYF. The CDR3 nucleotides are TGTGCCAGCAGTTTAGCGGGAGGGCCCTACGAGCAGTACTTC.

The chain joins TRBV28 to TRBJ2-7; the match to TRBD2 covers 7 bases. Germline CDR1 MDHEN, CDR2 SYDVKM. This CDR3 spans 13 amino acids. The J segment lost 0 bases and the V segment lost 5 bases, leaving 1 base of the junction unmatched. This CDR3 is CASSSGNSYEQYF. The CDR3 DNA reads TGTGCCAGCAGTAGCGGGAACTCCTACGAGCAGTACTTC.

The V and J genes are TRBV15 and TRBJ2-2, with D unresolved. The CDR3 covers 13 residues. Germline CDR1 LNHNV, CDR2 YYDKDF (reference sequence). Trimming took 0 bases from V and 6 from J, leaving 5 bases between them. The CDR3 sequence is CATSREFAGELFF. The CDR3, as DNA: TGTGCCACCAGCAGAGAGTTCGCCGGGGAGCTGTTTTTT.

The V call is TRBV19, the J call TRBJ1-1; a possible D gene is TRBD1 (6 bases). The V end lost 9 bases, the J end lost 3 bases, and 17 bases lay between the germline ends. The germline V gene encodes CDR1 LNHDA and CDR2 SQIVND (reference sequence). The CDR3 consists of 14 residues. CDR3 sequence reads: CASRRSTGHTEAFF. CDR3 bases: TGTGCCAGCCGGAGATCCACAGGGCACACTGAAGCTTTCTTT.

The chain has TRBV28 and TRBJ2-3; the D gene is possibly TRBD1 (5 bases). Deletions cut 3 bases from V and 9 bases from J, with 10 bases between. Germline V gene sequence: CDR1 MDHEN, CDR2 SYDVKM. CDR3 length equals 12 residues. The chain's CDR3 is CASSLGQSTQYF. The CDR3 nucleotides are TGTGCCAGCAGTTTGGGGCAGAGCACGCAGTATTTT.

A few counts support this clone. The chain uses TRBV7-3 and TRBJ2-1; the match to TRBD1 covers 8 bases. CDR1 is SGHTA, CDR2 FQGTGA, per germline. The CDR3 runs 15 residues. Germline trimming cut 3 bases from V and 5 bases from J; bases unmatched to any gene: 6. CDR3 in amino acids: CASSFGTGPHNEQFF. In DNA, the CDR3 is TGTGCCAGCAGCTTTGGGACAGGCCCCCACAATGAGCAGTTCTTC. Together with reference TRBV7-3 and TRBJ2-1, the CDR3 gives the full variable domain: GAGVSQTPSNKVTEKGKYVELRCDPISGHTALYWYRQSLGQGPEFLIYFQGTGAADDSGLPNDRFFAVRPEGSVSTLKIQRTERGDSAVYLCASSFGTGPHNEQFFGPGTRLTVL.

This chain links TRBV19 with TRBJ1-5; 7 bases map to TRBD1. This CDR3 region has 14 residues. V gave up 11 bases and J gave up 4 bases; unmatched junction bases: 11. Germline lookup yields CDR1 LNHDA and CDR2 SQIVND (reference sequence). The CDR3 nucleotides read TGTGCCTCGACGGACGGACAGGTGAATCAGCCCCAGCATTTT. Residues: CASTDGQVNQPQHF. Filled out from reference TRBV19 and TRBJ1-5, the complete variable domain reads DGGITQSPKYLFRKEGQNVTLSCEQNLNHDAMYWYRQDPGQGLRLIYYSQIVNDFQKGDIAEGYSVSREKKESFPLTVTSAQKNPTAFYLCASTDGQVNQPQHFGDGTRLSIL.

The chain is built from TRBV7-3 and TRBJ2-1; D not resolved. Deletions cut 5 bases from V and 8 bases from J, with 13 bases between. Germline CDR1 SGHTA, CDR2 FQGTGA. The CDR3 is 13 amino acids. The CDR3 region has the DNA TGTGCCAGCAGCCCCTCTCCGGTCGATGAGCAGTTCTTC. As protein: CASSPSPVDEQFF.

V is TRBV7-2 and J is TRBJ2-2; D not certain. The V and J ends lost 1 base and 6 bases respectively, with 6 bases between them. The germline V gene encodes CDR1 SGHTA and CDR2 FQGNSA. This CDR3 has 13 amino acids. CDR3 bases: TGTGCCAGCAGCTTAGGAGTTCCCGGGGAGCTGTTTTTT. Translated, it gives CASSLGVPGELFF.

This chain links TRBV3-1 (or the pseudogene TRBV3-2) with TRBJ2-1; 12 bases align to TRBD2. After removal of 3 bases from V and 0 bases from J, the junction contained 9 bases not matched to a gene. The CDR3 length is 19 residues. Germline V lookup: CDR1 LGHDT, CDR2 YNNKEL (reference sequence). Written as DNA, the CDR3 is TGTGCCAGCAGCCATAGACTAGCGGGGGAATCGGGCTCCTACAATGAGCAGTTCTTC. The encoded protein is CASSHRLAGESGSYNEQFF.

The rearrangement uses TRBV27 and TRBJ1-4; 12 bases are shared with TRBD1. Trimming removed 5 bases from V and 0 bases from J; junction bases left unmatched: 4. Germline V gene sequence: CDR1 MNHEY, CDR2 SMNVEV (reference sequence). This CDR3 comprises 17 residues. In nucleotides, the CDR3 is TGTGCCAGCAGTCCCGGGACAGGGGGCCCAACTAATGAAAAACTGTTTTTT. It yields the protein CASSPGTGGPTNEKLFF.

The genes are TRBV19 and TRBJ2-3; a possible D gene is TRBD2 (6 bases). The CDR3 is made up of 14 amino acids. The V gene lost 5 bases and the J gene lost 4 bases, with 13 bases spanning the gap. The germline V gene encodes CDR1 LNHDA and CDR2 SQIVND (reference sequence). The CDR3 loop reads CASSRVGGADTQYF. CDR3 in DNA: TGTGCCAGTAGTCGAGTGGGAGGAGCAGATACGCAGTATTTT.

This chain connects TRBV5-1 to TRBJ2-7, with 7 bases fitting TRBD2. Trimming took 4 bases from V and 4 from J; bases not matched to a gene: 8. The germline gives CDR1 SGHRS, CDR2 YFSETQ. The CDR3 runs to 14 residues. CDR3 in amino acids: CASSVSSGPYEQYF. The CDR3 DNA is TGCGCCAGCAGCGTCTCTAGCGGACCTTACGAGCAGTACTTC.

This chain connects TRBV7-8 to TRBJ1-1; TRBD1 is a possible D gene (5 bases). V lost 2 bases to trimming and J lost 1 base, with 5 bases between them. Per the germline V gene, CDR1 is SGHVS and CDR2 is FQNEAQ. The CDR3 loop spans 13 amino acids. In nucleotides, the CDR3 is TGTGCCAGCAGCTTACAGGGGAACACTGAAGCTTTCTTT. Its protein product is CASSLQGNTEAFF.

The chain carries TRBV28 and TRBJ1-6; no reliable D call. Germline V CDR1 and CDR2: MDHEN, SYDVKM. The CDR3 totals 12 residues. Between the trimmed V and J ends, which lost 5 bases and 7 bases, there was a span of 6 bases. The CDR3 bases are TGTGCCAGCAGTCTCCCCAATTCACCCCTCCACTTT. As protein: CASSLPNSPLHF.

Regarding this clone: Different DNA sequences within this sample yield the same CDR3. J is TRBJ1-1 and V is TRBV19, with a weak D call TRBD1 (5 bases). The CDR3 loop spans 15 amino acids. Trimming shortened V by 1 base and J by 0 bases, and 9 bases separated the two germline ends. Germline CDR1 LNHDA, CDR2 SQIVND (reference sequence). This CDR3 reads CASSIGTGVNTEAFF. The CDR3 DNA follows: TGTGCCAGTAGTATAGGTACAGGAGTGAACACTGAAGCTTTCTTT. Full variable domain (outside the CDR3, taken from reference TRBV19 and TRBJ1-1): DGGITQSPKYLFRKEGQNVTLSCEQNLNHDAMYWYRQDPGQGLRLIYYSQIVNDFQKGDIAEGYSVSREKKESFPLTVTSAQKNPTAFYLCASSIGTGVNTEAFFGQGTRLTVV.

This clone was counted between two and nine times. V and J are TRBV2 and TRBJ2-7; D is unclear. Per the germline V gene, CDR1 is SNHLY and CDR2 is FYNNEI. Trimming removed 3 bases at V and 1 base at J, with 10 bases between. The CDR3 extends over 14 amino acids. CDR3 DNA sequence: TGTGCCAGCAGTGACCCAGCGAGATCCTACGAGCAGTACTTC. Amino acid sequence: CASSDPARSYEQYF.

The CDR3, as DNA: TGTGCCAGCAGTTCCTTGGGGGGTGTCCCCTCCTACGAGCAGTACTTC. Protein sequence: CASSSLGGVPSYEQYF. The chain combines TRBV28 with TRBJ2-7; a weak D match, TRBD2 (6 bases). Trimming removed 4 bases from V and 0 bases from J, with 16 bases in between. Per germline, CDR1 MDHEN and CDR2 SYDVKM. This CDR3 is built from 16 residues.

The J gene is TRBJ1-4, the V gene TRBV3-1 (or the pseudogene TRBV3-2); D is unclear. This CDR3 is built from 16 residues. The V gene's germline CDR1 is LGHDT and CDR2 YNNKEL (reference sequence). Trimming took 0 bases from V and 4 from J, leaving 12 bases between them. The CDR3 is CASSQDLRGFNEKLFF. The CDR3 nucleotides read TGTGCCAGCAGCCAAGATCTGCGGGGTTTTAATGAAAAACTGTTTTTT.